A single sample is the source of the 15 T cell receptor beta chains below, sequenced in a study of blood T cell repertoires in COVID-19. Measured with immunoSEQ multiplex PCR; TCRdb has only the in-frame clones, and not every one. The sample lists about 250,000 clones, roughly 85% occurring once. Input material: PBMCs or T cells enriched from blood (not recorded which). The receptors were gathered from a woman aged 45-65 years with acute COVID-19.

The gene calls are TRBV6-2 or TRBV6-3 and TRBJ1-3; no reliable D call. Germline-derived CDR1 and CDR2 are MNHEY and SVGEGT. Trimming took 2 bases from V and 0 from J, leaving 8 bases between them. The CDR3 extends over 15 amino acids. CDR3 residues: CASSYGRDSGNTIYF. The CDR3 DNA reads TGTGCCAGCAGTTACGGCCGGGACTCTGGAAACACCATATATTTT.

The chain has TRBV30 and TRBJ1-6; weak D call: TRBD1 (5 bases). Germline CDR1 is GTSNPN and CDR2 is SVGIG (reference sequence). Between the trimmed V and J ends, which lost 1 base and 9 bases, there was a span of 13 bases. The length of the CDR3 is 14 residues. CDR3 amino acids: CAWSEAGRGSPLHF. The CDR3 DNA is TGTGCCTGGAGTGAGGCAGGGCGAGGTTCACCCCTCCACTTT.

The chain links TRBV5-1 to TRBJ2-5, with 10 bases lining up with TRBD2. The CDR3 has 17 amino acids. Trimming took 5 bases from V and 1 from J; bases not matched to a gene: 11. The germline V gene has CDR1 SGHRS and CDR2 YFSETQ. Written as DNA, the CDR3 is TGCGCCAGCAGTAAAAACCCAAGCGGGGGGGTCCAAGAGACCCAGTACTTC. This codes for CASSKNPSGGVQETQYF.

The V and J genes are TRBV10-3 and TRBJ1-2; 9 bases fit TRBD1. Germline V lookup: CDR1 ENHRY, CDR2 SYGVKD. This CDR3 comprises 15 residues. Trimming at V came to 2 bases and at J to 3 bases, leaving 4 bases not matched to a gene. The CDR3 region is CAISEGRDRDYGYTF. The CDR3 DNA sequence: TGTGCCATCAGTGAGGGCCGGGACAGGGACTATGGCTACACCTTC.

This chain joins TRBV5-8 and TRBJ2-3, with 8 bases aligning to TRBD2. In germline, CDR1 is SGHTS, CDR2 YDEGEE. V shed 1 base and J 5 bases; nucleotides not matched to a gene: 6. The CDR3 consists of 15 residues. CDR3 sequence reads: CASSLKAGVRDTQYF. CDR3 DNA sequence: TGTGCCAGCAGCTTGAAAGCGGGGGTAAGAGATACGCAGTATTTT.

The rearrangement uses TRBV7-9 and TRBJ2-3, with D tentatively TRBD2 (6 bases). V shed 5 bases and J shed 0 bases, with 18 bases lying between them. This CDR3 is built from 17 residues. Per germline, CDR1 SEHNR and CDR2 FQNEAQ (reference sequence). The CDR3 bases are TGTGCCAGCAGCGCCGGGGCGGGGTCCGTTAGCACAGATACGCAGTATTTT. This gives the protein CASSAGAGSVSTDTQYF.

The gene calls are TRBV7-2 and TRBJ1-5; 7 nucleotides match TRBD1. J lost 3 bases, V lost 5 bases, and 7 bases had no gene match. The germline V gene encodes CDR1 SGHTA and CDR2 FQGNSA. This CDR3 comprises 15 residues. The CDR3 loop reads CASSLSTGPNQPQHF. The CDR3 DNA follows: TGTGCCAGCAGCCTTTCGACAGGGCCCAATCAGCCCCAGCATTTT.

The chain uses TRBV4-3 and TRBJ2-3, with D hard to call. CDR1 and CDR2 from the germline V gene are LGHNA and YSLEER. The CDR3 is made up of 13 amino acids. V lost 2 bases, J lost 4 bases, and 7 bases lay in between. The CDR3 here is CASSQQIADTQYF. In DNA form, the CDR3 reads TGCGCCAGCAGCCAACAGATTGCAGATACGCAGTATTTT.

This chain links TRBV27 with TRBJ2-1, with 8 bases identical to TRBD1. J lost 6 bases, V lost 5 bases, and 3 bases had no gene match. Germline V CDR1 and CDR2: MNHEY, SMNVEV (reference sequence). This CDR3 spans 13 amino acids. CDR3 loop: CASSRTGPNEQFF. The CDR3 DNA reads as TGTGCCAGCAGTAGGACAGGGCCCAATGAGCAGTTCTTC.

The chain uses TRBV14 and TRBJ1-1; 7 bases map to TRBD1. The CDR3 has 16 residues. V lost 0 bases and J lost 2; bases outside the gene matches: 6. Germline-derived CDR1 and CDR2 are SGHDN and FVKESK. This CDR3 reads CASSQETGMGNTEAFF. The CDR3 DNA is TGTGCCAGCAGCCAAGAGACAGGGATGGGCAACACTGAAGCTTTCTTT.

The chain employs TRBV14 and TRBJ1-2; D is uncertain. The CDR3 consists of 17 residues. CDR1 is SGHDN, CDR2 FVKESK, per germline. Trimming cost V 0 bases and J 8 bases, with 22 bases left between them. CDR3 protein: CASSQDERGRLEGGYTF. For the CDR3, the DNA is TGTGCCAGCAGCCAAGATGAAAGAGGGCGCCTTGAAGGAGGCTACACCTTC.

This chain uses TRBV19 with TRBJ1-5; 8 bases are shared with TRBD1. The V gene's germline CDR1 is LNHDA and CDR2 SQIVND (reference sequence). Trimming took 8 bases from V and 6 from J; bases not matched to a gene: 15. This CDR3 comprises 16 residues. CDR3 nucleotides: TGTGCCAGTTCCTACTTCAGTACAGGGGGATTTCAGCCCCAGCATTTT. Its translation is CASSYFSTGGFQPQHF.

V usage is TRBV10-3 and J usage is TRBJ1-1; 8 nucleotides line up with TRBD1. V lost 2 bases, J lost 5 bases, and 4 bases stayed unmatched. The CDR3 length is 14 residues. The germline V gene has CDR1 ENHRY and CDR2 SYGVKD. The CDR3 sequence: CAISETQGATEAFF. In nucleotides, the CDR3 is TGTGCCATCAGTGAGACTCAGGGGGCGACTGAAGCTTTCTTT.

The genes are TRBV2 and TRBJ2-3; possibly TRBD1 for D (5 bases). From germline, CDR1 is SNHLY and CDR2 FYNNEI. The CDR3 extends over 14 amino acids. V was pared by 4 bases and J by 3 bases, with 11 bases between. The CDR3 nucleotides are TGTGCCAGCAGTGGGGGCGACGGGACAGATACGCAGTATTTT. Residues: CASSGGDGTDTQYF.

The table lists this clone with a count of one. The chain links TRBV2 to TRBJ1-2, with unresolved D. Germline V gene data show CDR1 as SNHLY and CDR2 as FYNNEI. V was trimmed by 3 bases and J by 1 base, leaving 15 bases between them. This CDR3 comprises 16 residues. The CDR3 nucleotides read TGTGCCAGCAGTGAGAGGCACCTGGATTATAACTATGGCTACACCTTC. Its protein product is CASSERHLDYNYGYTF.